These 27 T cell receptor beta chains were all obtained from the same sample, sequenced in a study of graft-versus-host responses after intestinal transplantation. Clones were sequenced by immunoSEQ multiplex PCR, and TCRdb holds only the in-frame ones, with some missing. The table has approximately 81,000 clones, around 86% seen once. These receptors' targets are unknown. This sample comprised unstimulated CD8+ T cells sorted from spleen or lymph node cells, obtained before transplant. The receptors shown here come from a human donor who was the organ donor for an intestinal transplant.

V gene TRBV5-6 combines with J gene TRBJ2-7, with D perhaps TRBD2 (5 bases). Trimming removed 1 base from V and 1 base from J, with 9 bases in between. The germline gives CDR1 SGHDT, CDR2 YYEEEE. The CDR3 contains 14 residues. The CDR3 DNA is TGTGCCAGCAGCTTGTACACTAGTTCCTACGAGCAGTACTTC. Its translation is CASSLYTSSYEQYF.

V gene TRBV10-3 combines with J gene TRBJ2-4, with D unclear. From germline, CDR1 is ENHRY and CDR2 SYGVKD. CDR3 length: 18 amino acids. V lost 0 bases, J lost 1 base, and 16 bases lay in between. CDR3 loop: CAISESIGGYLAKNIQYF. The CDR3, as DNA: TGTGCCATCAGTGAGTCGATAGGTGGGTACTTGGCCAAAAACATTCAGTACTTC.

The CDR3 coding sequence is TGTGCCAGCAGCCGAGAGCCGGGACAGAGATTTAGCAATCAGCCCCAGCATTTT. This translates into CASSREPGQRFSNQPQHF. The gene calls are TRBV7-8 and TRBJ1-5; TRBD1 matches at 7 bases. V shed 5 bases, J shed 0 bases, and the junction held 13 bases outside the gene matches. CDR1 and CDR2 from the germline V gene are SGHVS and FQNEAQ. The CDR3 loop spans 18 amino acids. The entire variable domain, with the rest obtained from reference TRBV7-8 and TRBJ1-5, is as follows: GAGVSQSPRYKVAKRGQDVALRCDPISGHVSLFWYQQALGQGPEFLTYFQNEAQLDKSGLPSDRFFAERPEGSVSTLKIQRTQQEDSAVYLCASSREPGQRFSNQPQHFGDGTRLSIL.

The rearrangement joins TRBV5-5 to TRBJ2-7; D possibly uses TRBD1 or TRBD2 (5 bases each). Germline V gene data show CDR1 as SGHKS and CDR2 as YYEKEE (reference sequence). V lost 4 bases and J lost 2, with 13 bases in between. The CDR3 sequence is 14 residues long. The chain's CDR3 is CASSTGDQTYEQYF. In DNA form, the CDR3 reads TGTGCCAGCAGCACTGGGGACCAAACCTACGAGCAGTACTTC.

The chain is built from TRBV9 and TRBJ2-7; a possible D gene is TRBD1 (5 bases). Trimming pared 0 bases from V and 7 bases from J, leaving 14 bases between. There are 14 residues in the CDR3. Germline V gene sequence: CDR1 SGDLS, CDR2 YYNGEE. The CDR3 DNA sequence: TGTGCCAGCAGCGTAGGTGAAAGGGGCCTGGAGCAGTACTTC. Residues: CASSVGERGLEQYF.

The V call is TRBV4-2, the J call TRBJ2-7, with 7 bases identical to TRBD2. The germline gives CDR1 LGHNA, CDR2 YNFKEQ. The CDR3 has 15 residues. The V gene end was trimmed by 4 bases and the J gene end by 5 bases; junction bases not matched to a gene: 11. CDR3 sequence (DNA): TGTGCCAGCAGCCGCCAAGGGGAGGGTAGCGACGAGCAGTACTTC. Encoded protein: CASSRQGEGSDEQYF.

The rearrangement uses TRBV27 and TRBJ1-2; the D gene is possibly TRBD1 (5 bases). V lost 5 bases to trimming and J lost 7 bases, with 23 bases between them. Germline CDR1 is MNHEY and CDR2 is SMNVEV (reference sequence). The length of the CDR3 is 16 residues. The CDR3 here is CASSKQETSGVGGYTF. The CDR3 coding sequence is TGTGCCAGCAGTAAGCAAGAGACCTCGGGGGTTGGTGGCTACACCTTC.

This clone was observed a handful of times. This chain joins TRBV7-9 and TRBJ2-1, with 12 bases matching TRBD2. V lost 0 bases to trimming and J lost 7 bases; unmatched junction nucleotides: 13. This CDR3 is 19 amino acids long. Looked up from germline, CDR1 is SEHNR and CDR2 is FQNEAQ (reference sequence). The CDR3 protein is CASSLAIRLLAGGRNEQFF. The CDR3 nucleotides read TGTGCCAGCAGCTTAGCAATTAGACTGCTAGCGGGGGGGCGGAATGAGCAGTTCTTC.

The V and J genes are TRBV6-1 and TRBJ2-7; TRBD1 matches at 8 bases. Germline lookup yields CDR1 MNHNS and CDR2 SASEGT. Trimming removed 6 bases from V and 4 bases from J; junction bases left unmatched: 11. The CDR3 is 15 residues long. Written as DNA, the CDR3 is TGTGCCAGCAGGGTGGGCAGGGGGCCCCAATACGAGCAGTACTTC. As protein: CASRVGRGPQYEQYF.

This clone was counted a few times. The chain recombines TRBV7-9 with TRBJ1-1; weak D call: TRBD1 (5 bases). Trimming took off 1 base at V and 6 bases at J, with 15 bases between the two ends. The CDR3 covers 15 residues. Germline CDR1 and CDR2: SEHNR and FQNEAQ (reference sequence). CDR3 protein: CASSLVAGVDSEAFF. CDR3 nucleotide sequence: TGTGCCAGCAGCTTAGTTGCGGGGGTCGACTCTGAAGCTTTCTTT.

This clone showed up just a few times. This chain links TRBV28 with TRBJ2-5; weak D call: TRBD2 (6 bases). The germline CDR1 and CDR2 sequences are MDHEN and SYDVKM. The length of the CDR3 is 15 residues. Trimming left V 5 bases short and J 3 bases short, with 16 bases between. This chain's CDR3 is CASSGGSWDEETQYF. CDR3 bases: TGTGCCAGCAGTGGGGGGAGCTGGGATGAAGAGACCCAGTACTTC.

J is TRBJ2-7 and V is TRBV2, with D perhaps assigned TRBD1 or TRBD2 (6 bases each). This CDR3 is built from 13 residues. Germline V gives CDR1 SNHLY, CDR2 FYNNEI. Trimming shortened V by 7 bases and J by 3 bases, and 13 bases separated the two germline ends. CDR3 sequence reads: CASKGGGSYEQYF. CDR3 nucleotides: TGTGCCAGCAAGGGGGGCGGAAGCTACGAGCAGTACTTC.

This clone has more than one count but fewer than ten. CDR3 nucleotides: TGTGCCAGCAGTTACTGGGAAGCCACGGCTGAGCAGTTCTTC. Its translation is CASSYWEATAEQFF. The chain joins TRBV6-6 to TRBJ2-1; D gene unclear. Germline lookup yields CDR1 MNHNY and CDR2 SVGAGI (reference sequence). The CDR3 totals 14 residues. Trimming took 1 base from V and 9 from J, leaving 13 bases between them.

The chain links TRBV6-1 to TRBJ1-2; no definite D call. This CDR3 is built from 13 residues. The germline V and J ends were trimmed by 5 bases and 2 bases, with 9 bases remaining between them. Germline V gene data show CDR1 as MNHNS and CDR2 as SASEGT. CDR3 nucleotides: TGTGCCAGCAGTCTTGGGCAGAACTATGGCTACACCTTC. This codes for CASSLGQNYGYTF.

V usage is TRBV27 and J usage is TRBJ1-1, with 9 bases identical to TRBD1. Germline V gene lookup returns CDR1 MNHEY and CDR2 SMNVEV (reference sequence). V gave up 1 base and J gave up 6 bases; unmatched junction bases: 3. The CDR3 is 14 residues long. The CDR3 here is CASSLLGQGPEAFF. The CDR3 coding sequence is TGTGCCAGCAGTTTATTGGGACAGGGACCTGAAGCTTTCTTT.

V and J are TRBV27 and TRBJ2-3; a weak D match, TRBD1 (6 bases). V gave up 1 base and J gave up 3 bases, with 8 bases separating them. CDR3 size: 14 residues. Per germline, CDR1 MNHEY and CDR2 SMNVEV (reference sequence). The CDR3 reads CASSLLGATDTQYF. The CDR3 DNA reads TGTGCCAGCAGTTTATTGGGGGCGACAGATACGCAGTATTTT.

The rearrangement links TRBV18 to TRBJ2-7; no clear D gene. CDR3 length: 14 amino acids. The ends were cut back, 5 bases at V and 4 bases at J, with 15 bases in the middle. Germline CDR1 reads KGHSH; CDR2 reads LQKENI. For the CDR3, the DNA is TGTGCCAGCTCAAGCCTGCCACAAGATTACGAGCAGTACTTC. Translating it yields CASSSLPQDYEQYF.

V gene TRBV28 combines with J gene TRBJ2-7; D tentatively fits TRBD1 or TRBD2 (5 bases each). V was shortened by 6 bases and J by 2 bases, with 17 bases between the two germline ends. CDR1 and CDR2 from the germline V gene are MDHEN and SYDVKM. The CDR3 sequence is 15 residues long. CDR3 sequence reads: CASRQGPTITYEQYF. DNA for the CDR3: TGTGCCAGCAGGCAGGGACCGACTATAACCTACGAGCAGTACTTC.

J is TRBJ2-2 and V is TRBV5-6; D may be TRBD1 (5 bases). Germline CDR1 reads SGHDT; CDR2 reads YYEEEE. Trimming took off 0 bases at V and 6 bases at J, with 15 bases between the two ends. The CDR3 loop spans 16 amino acids. CDR3 sequence reads: CASSLVWAGLAGELFF. CDR3 DNA: TGTGCCAGCAGCTTGGTTTGGGCAGGGCTTGCCGGGGAGCTGTTTTTT.

The genes are TRBV4-2 and TRBJ2-3; D is unclear. This CDR3 spans 14 amino acids. The V end lost 4 bases, the J end lost 2 bases, and 10 bases lay between the germline ends. Germline CDR1 reads LGHNA; CDR2 reads YNFKEQ. The CDR3 region is CASSPTAFTDTQYF. CDR3 sequence (DNA): TGTGCCAGCAGCCCGACGGCCTTCACAGATACGCAGTATTTT.

This clone was found once. The CDR3 DNA reads as TGCACTGGACGGCTTAATGAAAAACTGTTTTTT. Translation: CTGRLNEKLFF. This chain connects TRBV20-1 to TRBJ1-4; D unclear. This CDR3 is 11 amino acids long. CDR1 and CDR2 from the germline V gene are DFQATT and SNEGSKA (reference sequence).

The J gene is TRBJ2-7, the V gene TRBV28; no clear D gene. The germline CDR1 and CDR2 sequences are MDHEN and SYDVKM. The V end lost 5 bases, the J end lost 6 bases, and 11 bases lay between the germline ends. The CDR3 is 12 amino acids. The CDR3 sequence is CASSPGMAEQYF. The CDR3 DNA sequence: TGTGCCAGCAGTCCGGGCATGGCCGAGCAGTACTTC.

V and J are TRBV27 and TRBJ2-7; 10 bases line up with TRBD1. Trimming cost V 6 bases and J 5 bases; bases outside gene matches: 4. Germline assignment: CDR1 MNHEY and CDR2 SMNVEV (reference sequence). This CDR3 has 13 residues. DNA of the CDR3: TGTGCCAGCAGGTCCGGGACAGGGGACGAGCAGTACTTC. Its protein product is CASRSGTGDEQYF.

The chain joins TRBV30 to TRBJ1-1; D remains ambiguous. Between the trimmed V and J ends, which lost 1 base and 6 bases, there was a span of 6 bases. This CDR3 contains 11 residues. Germline values: CDR1 GTSNPN, CDR2 SVGIG (reference sequence). The CDR3 reads CAWSAGPEAFF. The CDR3 nucleotides read TGTGCCTGGAGTGCTGGGCCTGAAGCTTTCTTT.

V and J are TRBV27 and TRBJ2-7; D call uncertain. The CDR3 has 16 residues. Trimming removed 3 bases from V and 2 bases from J, with 17 bases in between. In germline, CDR1 is MNHEY, CDR2 SMNVEV (reference sequence). The DNA of the CDR3 is TGTGCCAGCAGTTTTTCAAGTGGGTTTTCGCCCTACGAGCAGTACTTC. Amino acids: CASSFSSGFSPYEQYF.

This chain joins TRBV7-9 and TRBJ2-7, with no clear D. V shed 7 bases and J shed 0 bases, with 13 bases lying between them. The length of the CDR3 is 14 residues. In germline, CDR1 is SEHNR, CDR2 FQNEAQ (reference sequence). For the CDR3, the DNA is TGTGCCAGCACCTCTGGAGAAAACTCCTACGAGCAGTACTTC. It codes for CASTSGENSYEQYF.

The V and J genes are TRBV4-1 and TRBJ1-1; D might be TRBD1 (5 bases). CDR3 length: 17 amino acids. With 0 bases removed from V and 2 bases from J, the gap between germline ends came to 16 bases. CDR1 and CDR2 from the germline V gene are MGHRA and YSYEKL. The CDR3 nucleotides are TGCGCCAGCAGCCAAGATCGGTCGTCGGGGGTAAACACTGAAGCTTTCTTT. Translation gives CASSQDRSSGVNTEAFF.